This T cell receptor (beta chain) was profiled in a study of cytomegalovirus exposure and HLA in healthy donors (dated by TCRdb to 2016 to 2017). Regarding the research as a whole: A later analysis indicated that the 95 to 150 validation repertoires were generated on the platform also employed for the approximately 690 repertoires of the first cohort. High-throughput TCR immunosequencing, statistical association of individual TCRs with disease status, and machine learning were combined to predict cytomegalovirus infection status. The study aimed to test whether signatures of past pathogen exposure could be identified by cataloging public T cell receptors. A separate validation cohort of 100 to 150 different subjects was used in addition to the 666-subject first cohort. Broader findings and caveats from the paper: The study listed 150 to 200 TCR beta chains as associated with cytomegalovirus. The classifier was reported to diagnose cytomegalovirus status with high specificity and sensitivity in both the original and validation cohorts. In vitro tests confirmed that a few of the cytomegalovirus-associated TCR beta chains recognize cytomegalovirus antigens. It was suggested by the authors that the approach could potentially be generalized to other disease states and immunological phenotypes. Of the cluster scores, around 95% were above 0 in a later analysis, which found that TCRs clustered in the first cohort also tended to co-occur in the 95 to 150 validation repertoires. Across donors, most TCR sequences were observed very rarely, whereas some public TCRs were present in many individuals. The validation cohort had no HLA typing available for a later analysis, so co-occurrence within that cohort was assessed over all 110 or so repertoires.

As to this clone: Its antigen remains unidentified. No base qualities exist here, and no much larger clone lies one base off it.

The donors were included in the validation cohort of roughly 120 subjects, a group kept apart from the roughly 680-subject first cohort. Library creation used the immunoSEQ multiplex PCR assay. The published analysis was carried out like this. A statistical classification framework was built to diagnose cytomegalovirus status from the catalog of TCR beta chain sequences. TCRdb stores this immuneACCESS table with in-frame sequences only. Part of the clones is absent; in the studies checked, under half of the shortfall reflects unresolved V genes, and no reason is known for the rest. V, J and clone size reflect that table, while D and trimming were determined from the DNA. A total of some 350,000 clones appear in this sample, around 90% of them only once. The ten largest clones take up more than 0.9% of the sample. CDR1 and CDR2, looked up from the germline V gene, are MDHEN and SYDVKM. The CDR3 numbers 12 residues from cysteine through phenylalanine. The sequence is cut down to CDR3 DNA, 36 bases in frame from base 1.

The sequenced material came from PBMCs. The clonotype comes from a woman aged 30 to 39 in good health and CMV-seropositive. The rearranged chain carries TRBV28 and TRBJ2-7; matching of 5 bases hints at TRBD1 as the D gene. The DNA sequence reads TGTGTGTCAGGGAAGGAGCGATACGAGCAGTACTTC. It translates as CVSGKERYEQYF.